This T cell receptor beta chain was captured in a study of blood T cell repertoires in COVID-19. Study in general: Samples came from the United States, Italy and Spain, spanning acute and convalescent COVID-19. PBMCs, B-cell-depleted T cells, or T cells were the source of the cDNA or gDNA that made up the material.

This clone appeared a few times. In the original analysis: Reference gene primers were amplified, and this amplification served to estimate nucleated cell counts. Only in-frame clones appear in the TCRdb table, and some are missing; sequencing was by immunoSEQ multiplex PCR. V and J calls and clone size are those listed in that table; D and trimming were worked out from the DNA. This repertoire shows roughly 120,000 clones, around 70% found once; its top ten account for approximately 5.9%. Per germline, CDR1 DFQATT and CDR2 SNEGSKA (reference sequence). This CDR3 contains 16 residues. Losses at the gene ends were 3 bases for V and 3 bases for J; bases not matched to a gene: 11. It was during active infection that Seattle patients were enrolled and then longitudinally followed.

This TCR was sampled from a man older than 75 with COVID-19, enrolled during active disease. The rearrangement uses TRBV20-1 and TRBJ1-3, with 7 bases aligning to TRBD1. What was sequenced was peripheral blood. CDR3 residues: CSASGAYRGFGNTIYF. CDR3 bases: TGCAGTGCTAGTGGGGCCTACAGGGGATTTGGAAACACCATATATTTT.